What follows are 30 T cell receptor beta chains derived from one specimen sequenced in a study of shared clonotypes between healthy human individuals. Assay used: immunoSEQ multiplex PCR; TCRdb lists only in-frame clones, some missing. The sample consists of some 1,100,000 clones, roughly 74% of them appearing once. Sequencing was carried out using memory CD4+ T cells from PBMCs. Subset denoted: CD45RA-negative fraction. The receptors were gathered from a man between 18 and 29 years old in good health. Some clones in this sample may be carry-over from other donors' samples.

The CDR3 DNA reads as TGTGCCTGGAGTGGAGCGGGAGCGGTACCCTACGAGCAGTACTTC. It yields the protein CAWSGAGAVPYEQYF. This rearrangement joins TRBV30 to TRBJ2-7; 8 bases agree with TRBD2. Germline CDR1 GTSNPN, CDR2 SVGIG (reference sequence). With V trimmed by 1 base and J by 2 bases, 7 bases remained unmatched. The CDR3 is 15 amino acids.

The V call is TRBV27, the J call TRBJ1-1; D perhaps matches TRBD1 (6 bases). V lost 0 bases and J lost 0, with 23 bases in between. In germline, CDR1 is MNHEY, CDR2 SMNVEV (reference sequence). The CDR3 covers 20 residues. CDR3 DNA: TGTGCCAGCAGTTTATCTAGCCAAACCTTGGGGGGCAGATTGAACACTGAAGCTTTCTTT. Amino acid sequence: CASSLSSQTLGGRLNTEAFF.

The rearrangement joins TRBV28 to TRBJ1-5; a possible D gene is TRBD1 (5 bases). With 4 bases removed from V and 4 bases from J, the gap between germline ends came to 8 bases. The CDR3 runs to 13 residues. Germline V gene lookup returns CDR1 MDHEN and CDR2 SYDVKM. Here the CDR3 DNA reads TGTGCCAGCAGTTCGGGACCGAATCAGCCCCAGCATTTT. Its protein product is CASSSGPNQPQHF.

The chain uses TRBV6-6 and TRBJ2-1, with D possibly called TRBD1 or TRBD2 (5 bases each). Trimming removed 0 bases from V and 3 bases from J, with 12 bases in between. This CDR3 has 16 amino acids. The germline V gene encodes CDR1 MNHNY and CDR2 SVGAGI (reference sequence). The CDR3 nucleotides are TGTGCCAGCAGTTACTCCCCCGGGACCGGCTACAATGAGCAGTTCTTC. Its translation is CASSYSPGTGYNEQFF.

This chain links TRBV7-9 with TRBJ1-1; a possible D gene is TRBD1 (5 bases). V was shortened by 5 bases and J by 3 bases, with 10 bases between the two germline ends. The germline CDR1 and CDR2 sequences are SEHNR and FQNEAQ (reference sequence). This CDR3 comprises 13 residues. CDR3 coding DNA: TGTGCCAGCAGCCGCCTGGGGGACACTGAAGCTTTCTTT. Residues: CASSRLGDTEAFF.

V gene TRBV15 combines with J gene TRBJ1-4, with TRBD1 matching over 8 bases. Losses at the gene ends were 10 bases for V and 5 bases for J; bases not matched to a gene: 9. Germline lookup yields CDR1 LNHNV and CDR2 YYDKDF (reference sequence). The CDR3 totals 14 residues. CDR3 residues: CAIRARTGNEKLFF. CDR3 sequence (DNA): TGTGCCATAAGGGCTAGGACAGGGAATGAAAAACTGTTTTTT.

In regard to this clone: The same CDR3 is also encoded by other DNA sequences in this sample. This chain links TRBV7-9 with TRBJ1-1; D is possibly TRBD1 (5 bases). Trimming removed 4 bases at V and 2 bases at J, with 8 bases between. The CDR3 consists of 13 residues. From germline, CDR1 is SEHNR and CDR2 FQNEAQ (reference sequence). CDR3 in amino acids: CASSSQVNTEAFF. The DNA for the CDR3 is TGTGCCAGCAGCTCACAGGTAAACACTGAAGCTTTCTTT.

In the case of this clone: This sample also contains other DNA sequences that code for the same CDR3. V is TRBV7-2 and J is TRBJ1-5; TRBD1 matches 9 bases. CDR3 length: 15 amino acids. J lost 4 bases, V lost 5 bases, and 6 bases had no gene match. Germline CDR1 reads SGHTA; CDR2 reads FQGNSA. The CDR3 sequence is CASSRTGTGNQPQHF. The CDR3 DNA follows: TGTGCCAGCAGCCGGACCGGGACAGGGAATCAGCCCCAGCATTTT.

The chain is built from TRBV5-1 and TRBJ2-7; TRBD2 matches 11 bases. Germline trimming cut 3 bases from V and 2 bases from J; bases unmatched to any gene: 7. The CDR3 consists of 16 residues. Germline values: CDR1 SGHRS, CDR2 YFSETQ. CDR3 DNA: TGCGCCAGCAGCTATACCCTAGCGGGGGGCACCTACGAGCAGTACTTC. Translated: CASSYTLAGGTYEQYF. Full variable domain (rest looked up from reference TRBV5-1 and TRBJ2-7): KAGVTQTPRYLIKTRGQQVTLSCSPISGHRSVSWYQQTPGQGLQFLFEYFSETQRNKGNFPGRFSGRQFSNSRSEMNVSTLELGDSALYLCASSYTLAGGTYEQYFGPGTRLTVT.

This rearrangement joins TRBV30 to TRBJ1-2, with D possibly being TRBD1 (6 bases). CDR3 length equals 12 residues. V was pared by 1 base and J by 8 bases, with 11 bases between. Germline V gene lookup returns CDR1 GTSNPN and CDR2 SVGIG (reference sequence). CDR3 in DNA: TGTGCCTGGAGTGGGGGGGCAAAAGGCTACACCTTC. Amino acid sequence: CAWSGGAKGYTF.

The J gene is TRBJ2-5, the V gene TRBV11-2, with 10 bases identical to TRBD1. The CDR3 has 16 amino acids. The germline gives CDR1 SGHAT, CDR2 FQNNGV. The J segment lost 4 bases and the V segment lost 5 bases, leaving 10 bases of the junction unmatched. The DNA for the CDR3 is TGTGCCAGCAGCCCCACCAGACAGGGGGCTATAGAGACCCAGTACTTC. Its protein product is CASSPTRQGAIETQYF.

This clone has a count of ten or more. The rearrangement joins TRBV30 to TRBJ2-5; 10 bases are shared with TRBD2. Germline loops: CDR1 GTSNPN, CDR2 SVGIG (reference sequence). The CDR3 is made up of 14 amino acids. J was trimmed by 4 bases and V by 7 bases; bases with no gene match: 9. CDR3: CASEASSGRETQYF. CDR3 DNA sequence: TGTGCCTCGGAGGCGTCTAGCGGGAGAGAGACCCAGTACTTC.

This clone was seen a handful of times. J is TRBJ2-3 and V is TRBV9; D may be TRBD1 (6 bases). Trimming cost V 4 bases and J 6 bases, with 18 bases left between them. CDR3 size: 15 residues. CDR1 and CDR2 from the germline V gene are SGDLS and YYNGEE. CDR3 DNA sequence: TGTGCCAGCAGCCAACCACAGGGTATCCGGGATACGCAGTATTTT. Residues: CASSQPQGIRDTQYF. Together with reference TRBV9 and TRBJ2-3, the CDR3 gives the full variable domain: DSGVTQTPKHLITATGQRVTLRCSPRSGDLSVYWYQQSLDQGLQFLIQYYNGEERAKGNILERFSAQQFPDLHSELNLSSLELGDSALYFCASSQPQGIRDTQYFGPGTRLTVL.

The CDR3 bases are TGTGCCAGCAGTGAATACGGGGACTCCTACGAGCAGTACTTC. As protein: CASSEYGDSYEQYF. This chain joins TRBV25-1 and TRBJ2-7; tentatively, D is TRBD2 (5 bases). Germline CDR1 reads MGHDK; CDR2 reads SYGVNS. CDR3 length: 14 residues. The ends were cut back, 0 bases at V and 0 bases at J, with 6 bases in the middle.

The V gene is TRBV25-1, the J gene TRBJ2-7; either TRBD1 or TRBD2 may supply D (5 bases each). CDR3 length: 14 residues. In germline, CDR1 is MGHDK, CDR2 SYGVNS. With 5 bases removed from V and 1 base from J, the gap between germline ends came to 12 bases. CDR3 sequence reads: CASSRGVGSYEQYF. DNA of the CDR3: TGTGCCAGCAGTCGAGGGGTCGGTTCCTACGAGCAGTACTTC.

In this sample, this clone turned up a few times. The chain couples TRBV11-2 to TRBJ1-5; D is undetermined. CDR3 length: 15 amino acids. The V gene lost 1 base and the J gene lost 4 bases, with 11 bases spanning the gap. The germline CDR1 and CDR2 sequences are SGHAT and FQNNGV. CDR3 residues: CASSLGRSSNQPQHF. For the CDR3, the DNA is TGTGCCAGCAGCTTAGGTCGGAGCTCTAATCAGCCCCAGCATTTT.

This clone came up a few times. The V and J genes are TRBV28 and TRBJ1-2, with TRBD1 matching 10 bases. J was trimmed by 1 base and V by 4 bases; bases with no gene match: 9. Germline lookup yields CDR1 MDHEN and CDR2 SYDVKM. This CDR3 has 17 residues. CDR3 protein: CASSSQGDRGINYGYTF. The CDR3 nucleotides read TGTGCCAGCAGTTCACAGGGGGACAGGGGCATTAACTATGGCTACACCTTC.

V gene TRBV5-5 combines with J gene TRBJ1-5; 7 nucleotides line up with TRBD1. Germline values: CDR1 SGHKS, CDR2 YYEKEE (reference sequence). CDR3 size: 17 residues. Losses at the gene ends were 3 bases for V and 2 bases for J; bases not matched to a gene: 11. This chain's CDR3 is CASSSSRTGNGNQPQHF. In nucleotides, the CDR3 is TGTGCCAGCAGCTCATCAAGGACAGGAAATGGCAATCAGCCCCAGCATTTT.

The V and J genes are TRBV18 and TRBJ2-4, with 8 bases lining up with TRBD1. The CDR3 consists of 16 residues. The germline gives CDR1 KGHSH, CDR2 LQKENI. V was pared by 8 bases and J by 2 bases, with 11 bases of the junction left unmatched. The CDR3 spells CASAATGVVTKNIQYF. CDR3 bases: TGTGCCAGCGCTGCGACAGGGGTTGTTACCAAAAACATTCAGTACTTC.

The genes are TRBV27 and TRBJ2-7, with 7 bases aligning to TRBD1. The CDR3 extends over 13 amino acids. CDR1 and CDR2 (germline): MNHEY, SMNVEV (reference sequence). Losses at the gene ends were 6 bases for V and 2 bases for J; bases not matched to a gene: 4. The CDR3: CASSRDRAYEQYF. CDR3 sequence (DNA): TGTGCCAGCAGCCGGGACAGAGCCTACGAGCAGTACTTC.

The chain employs TRBV11-1 and TRBJ2-4, with D perhaps matching TRBD1 (6 bases). There are 15 residues in the CDR3. The V end lost 5 bases, the J end lost 7 bases, and 18 bases lay between the germline ends. In germline, CDR1 is SGHAT, CDR2 FQDESV (reference sequence). The CDR3 is CASSPITGSYNIQYF. In nucleotides, the CDR3 is TGTGCCAGCAGCCCCATTACAGGGTCTTACAACATTCAGTACTTC.

V is TRBV20-1 and J is TRBJ1-3; unclear D gene. V lost 4 bases and J 6 bases, leaving 7 bases between the germline ends. CDR1 is DFQATT and CDR2 is SNEGSKA in the germline V gene (reference sequence). This CDR3 is built from 11 residues. CDR3 nucleotide sequence: TGCAGTGCTACCCAGCCAAACACCATATATTTT. This encodes CSATQPNTIYF.

This chain connects TRBV5-1 to TRBJ2-3; TRBD2 matches at 8 bases. From germline, CDR1 is SGHRS and CDR2 YFSETQ. This CDR3 is built from 16 residues. Unmatched junction bases numbered 15, after V lost 5 bases and J lost 7 bases. CDR3 amino acids: CASSLTSGPVRNTQYF. The CDR3 bases are TGCGCCAGCAGTCTCACTAGCGGCCCGGTGAGGAATACGCAGTATTTT. The complete variable domain, with remaining parts taken from reference TRBV5-1 and TRBJ2-3, reads KAGVTQTPRYLIKTRGQQVTLSCSPISGHRSVSWYQQTPGQGLQFLFEYFSETQRNKGNFPGRFSGRQFSNSRSEMNVSTLELGDSALYLCASSLTSGPVRNTQYFGPGTRLTVL.

The chain carries TRBV9 and TRBJ2-1; 9 positions match TRBD1. The V segment lost 4 bases and the J segment 7 bases; nucleotides outside the gene matches: 18. Germline V CDR1 and CDR2: SGDLS, YYNGEE. The CDR3 is 18 amino acids. The CDR3 DNA follows: TGTGCCAGCAGCCCCCGTGTGGGGACAGGGACTTTTCGGAATGAGCAGTTCTTC. It yields the protein CASSPRVGTGTFRNEQFF. The full variable domain, rest sourced from reference TRBV9 and TRBJ2-1, is DSGVTQTPKHLITATGQRVTLRCSPRSGDLSVYWYQQSLDQGLQFLIQYYNGEERAKGNILERFSAQQFPDLHSELNLSSLELGDSALYFCASSPRVGTGTFRNEQFFGPGTRLTVL.

The chain uses TRBV7-9 and TRBJ1-1; D not resolved. CDR3 length: 12 residues. Germline loops: CDR1 SEHNR, CDR2 FQNEAQ (reference sequence). Trimming took 3 bases from V and 3 from J, leaving 5 bases between them. The CDR3 protein is CASSFRDTEAFF. DNA of the CDR3: TGTGCCAGCAGCTTCCGGGACACTGAAGCTTTCTTT.

This clone was observed at least ten times. The gene calls are TRBV11-3 and TRBJ2-7, with 10 bases matching TRBD1. The CDR3 sequence is 17 residues long. V trimming: 5 bases; J trimming: 9 bases; junction bases outside the gene matches: 19. Germline lookup yields CDR1 SGHNT and CDR2 YENEEA. This CDR3 reads CASSQEVRDRGKDGQYF. In DNA form, the CDR3 reads TGTGCCAGCAGCCAAGAGGTCCGGGACAGGGGTAAAGATGGGCAGTACTTC.

The CDR3 region has the DNA TGTGCCAGCAGTACCCCGGGTCTACCCTACGAGCAGTACTTC. Its protein is CASSTPGLPYEQYF. This chain links TRBV28 with TRBJ2-7; D gene ambiguous. V was cut by 5 bases and J by 2 bases, with 13 bases left in between. This CDR3 is built from 14 residues. Per germline, CDR1 MDHEN and CDR2 SYDVKM.

The sample holds a few counts of this clone. The rearrangement uses TRBV5-1 and TRBJ1-1; D is ambiguous. Trimming took off 4 bases at V and 5 bases at J, with 15 bases between the two ends. Germline lookup yields CDR1 SGHRS and CDR2 YFSETQ. The CDR3 runs 14 residues. The CDR3 loop is CASSPSGSRTEAFF. The CDR3 DNA reads TGCGCCAGCAGCCCCTCCGGGTCGAGGACTGAAGCTTTCTTT.

This chain links TRBV19 with TRBJ2-3; D tentatively fits TRBD1 or TRBD2 (6 bases each). Trimming pared 5 bases from V and 6 bases from J, leaving 18 bases between. Germline CDR1 and CDR2: LNHDA and SQIVND (reference sequence). This CDR3 contains 15 residues. The CDR3 sequence: CASSPGARLTDTQYF. In DNA form, the CDR3 reads TGTGCCAGTAGTCCGGGGGCCAGGCTAACGGATACGCAGTATTTT.

This chain uses TRBV27 with TRBJ1-6; D might be TRBD1 (5 bases). Trimming took off 6 bases at V and 10 bases at J, with 10 bases between the two ends. Germline V gene lookup returns CDR1 MNHEY and CDR2 SMNVEV (reference sequence). The CDR3 covers 12 residues. Here the CDR3 DNA reads TGTGCCAGCAGGCGAGGGGACTCACCCCTCCACTTT. Translating gives CASRRGDSPLHF.